This entry lists 18 T cell receptor beta chains sequenced from one sample in a study of T cells expressing NK-cell markers. No DNA is given; TCRdb re-called the 5' RACE reads and lists each CDR3 protein once. The sample has some 410,000 distinct CDR3 sequences, and its top ten clones hold roughly 8%. Material for sequencing was blood T cells: a sorted CD56 or NKG2C T cell subset, CD4+ or CD8+ T cells, or bulk PBMC T cells (not recorded which). These receptors all stem from a woman between 18 and 70 years old in good health.

CDR3 loop: CASSWTSGGRNNEQFF. The chain couples TRBV5-1 to TRBJ2-1. The V gene's germline CDR1 is SGHRS and CDR2 YFSETQ. This CDR3 contains 16 residues.

The chain joins TRBV28 to TRBJ2-1; TCRdb lists TRBD1, though no DNA is available to test this call. The CDR3 runs 15 residues. The germline V gene encodes CDR1 MDHEN and CDR2 SYDVKM. The CDR3 loop reads CASRQTGALNNEQFF.

The rearrangement joins TRBV7-8 to TRBJ1-2; checking the TCRdb D call of TRBD1 is not possible without DNA. Germline V gives CDR1 SGHVS, CDR2 FQNEAQ. The CDR3 extends over 15 amino acids. The CDR3 region is CASSPGLGANYGYTF.

This chain uses TRBV24-1 with TRBJ2-3; as DNA is missing, the TRBD1 call by TCRdb cannot be tested. Germline V gene data show CDR1 as KGHDR and CDR2 as SFDVKD. The CDR3 is made up of 13 amino acids. The CDR3 here is CATSDPLLATQYF.

This chain links TRBV28 with TRBJ2-1; no DNA is available, so the TRBD1 call from TCRdb remains unchecked. Looked up from germline, CDR1 is MDHEN and CDR2 is SYDVKM. This CDR3 is built from 17 residues. CDR3 residues: CASSTRGTAKDYNEQFF.

V usage is TRBV12-3 or TRBV12-4 and J usage is TRBJ2-5; TCRdb returns TRBD2, unconfirmable since there is no DNA. The CDR3 is 18 amino acids. CDR3 sequence: CASSFGGSDGGPQETQYF.

The chain joins TRBV2 to TRBJ2-5; TCRdb's assignment of TRBD1 cannot be checked, as there is no DNA. This CDR3 has 14 residues. Germline values: CDR1 SNHLY, CDR2 FYNNEI. The CDR3 sequence: CASSRQGAQETQYF.

The chain recombines TRBV7-8 with TRBJ2-1; the D call from TCRdb, TRBD2, cannot be confirmed without DNA. In germline, CDR1 is SGHVS, CDR2 FQNEAQ. The CDR3 runs 15 residues. The CDR3 region is CASSSRDFLYNEQFF.

The genes are TRBV28 and TRBJ2-3; TCRdb's D call, TRBD1, is unchecked because there is no DNA. CDR3 length equals 16 residues. Germline V lookup: CDR1 MDHEN, CDR2 SYDVKM. CDR3 in amino acids: CASSLLAGGGPDTQYF. Using reference TRBV28 and TRBJ2-3 for the parts outside the CDR3, the full variable domain is DVKVTQSSRYLVKRTGEKVFLECVQDMDHENMFWYRQDPGLGLRLIYFSYDVKMKEKGDIPEGYSVSREKKERFSLILESASTNQTSMYLCASSLLAGGGPDTQYFGPGTRLTVL.

V is TRBV11-3 and J is TRBJ1-1. The CDR3 covers 15 residues. Germline loops: CDR1 SGHNT, CDR2 YENEEA. CDR3 amino acids: CASSLDGTGNTEAFF.

The CDR3 loop reads CASSSGVTGGQPQHF. The V and J genes are TRBV12-3 or TRBV12-4 and TRBJ1-5; TCRdb's D gene call, TRBD1, goes unchecked for lack of DNA. This CDR3 has 15 amino acids.

The chain carries TRBV9 and TRBJ2-3. CDR3 size: 12 residues. Germline loops: CDR1 SGDLS, CDR2 YYNGEE. The CDR3 region is CASSVLTDTQYF.

The CDR3 protein is CASSREGSNTGELFF. The chain couples TRBV4-2 to TRBJ2-2; TCRdb indicates TRBD1, and absent DNA this call remains unverified. CDR3 length: 15 amino acids. Germline-derived CDR1 and CDR2 are LGHNA and YNFKEQ.

The V gene is TRBV11-2, the J gene TRBJ1-6; TCRdb proposes TRBD1, but this gene call is untestable without DNA. The V gene's germline CDR1 is SGHAT and CDR2 FQNNGV. CDR3 length: 14 residues. CDR3 sequence: CASTGTAQGVPLHF.

J is TRBJ1-6 and V is TRBV20-1. CDR3 size: 14 residues. Germline values: CDR1 DFQATT, CDR2 SNEGSKA (reference sequence). The chain's CDR3 is CSARANSYNSPLHF.

The V and J genes are TRBV11-2 and TRBJ2-1. The germline CDR1 and CDR2 sequences are SGHAT and FQNNGV. This CDR3 contains 11 residues. The CDR3 protein is CASRLYNEQFF.

The rearrangement links TRBV2 to TRBJ2-3; TCRdb names TRBD2, which stays unverified in the absence of DNA. The CDR3 runs 15 residues. Per the germline V gene, CDR1 is SNHLY and CDR2 is FYNNEI. This CDR3 reads CASALSGESTDTQYF. The full variable domain, rest sourced from reference TRBV2 and TRBJ2-3, is EPEVTQTPSHQVTQMGQEVILRCVPISNHLYFYWYRQILGQKVEFLVSFYNNEISEKSEIFDDQFSVERPDGSNFTLKIRSTKLEDSAMYFCASALSGESTDTQYFGPGTRLTVL.

The V call is TRBV10-3, the J call TRBJ2-1; lacking DNA, the TRBD2 call made by TCRdb goes unchecked. The CDR3 covers 15 residues. Germline V gene lookup returns CDR1 ENHRY and CDR2 SYGVKD. The CDR3: CAISESGGVNNEQFF.